These T cell receptor beta chains were read from a single sample in a study of preoperative IRX-2 immunotherapy in early breast cancer. Only in-frame clones appear in the TCRdb table, and some are missing; sequencing was by immunoSEQ multiplex PCR. The data hold 90,000 to 100,000 clones, with 75% to 90% observed a single time. Here the sequenced sample was tumor tissue, taken after IRX-2 immunotherapy. The receptors come from a human donor with breast cancer. Both conserved end residues are part of each CDR3. A D gene is named only where the DNA matches it firmly. Clone size is given for some rows only: seen once, a few or many times, or a class if the clone is expanded.

v_gene	d_gene	j_gene	abundance	CDR3nt	CDR3aa
TRBV28	TRBD1	TRBJ2-7	few	TGTGCCAGCAGCCGGACAGGGTCCAACGAGCAGTACTTC	CASSRTGSNEQYF
TRBV5-1	TRBD1	TRBJ2-7	NA	TGCGCCAGCAGCTCTCGGACAGGGATCTACGAGCAGTACTTC	CASSSRTGIYEQYF
TRBV6-8	NA	TRBJ1-2	NA	TGTGCCAGCAGTTACGGTGGAGGGAATTATGGCTACACCTTC	CASSYGGGNYGYTF
TRBV7-5	NA	TRBJ2-4	NA	NA	CASSFGQGTAKNIQYF
TRBV28	TRBD2	TRBJ2-3	NA	TGTGCCAGTATTAGCGGGAGCCACCGCGCAGATACGCAGTATTTT	CASISGSHRADTQYF
TRBV19	NA	TRBJ1-1	NA	TGTGCCAGTAGCCCTTTGAACATGAACACTGAAGCTTTCTTT	CASSPLNMNTEAFF
TRBV19	TRBD1	TRBJ1-4	NA	TGTGCCAGTACCATCGGACAGGGAACAATTGCAACTAATGAAAAACTGTTTTTT	CASTIGQGTIATNEKLFF
TRBV6-8	TRBD2	TRBJ2-5	NA	TGTGCCATCAGGAGTAGCGGGGTCCGGGAGACCCAGTACTTC	CAIRSSGVRETQYF
TRBV5-1	NA	TRBJ1-3	NA	TGCGCCAGCAGCTTCACCAGTGTGTACGGGGCCGGAAACACCATATATTTT	CASSFTSVYGAGNTIYF
TRBV1	NA	TRBJ2-7	NA	TGCGCCAGCAGCCTAAGGGGGGGCGCGCAGTACTTC	CASSLRGGAQYF
TRBV30	TRBD2	TRBJ2-4	NA	TGTGCCTGGAGTGAATTGATCGGGAGGAACATTCAGTACTTC	CAWSELIGRNIQYF
TRBV6-8	NA	TRBJ1-5	once	TGTGCCAGCAGTTACTCACCCCCGACGGATATTAGCAATCAGCCCCAGCATTTT	CASSYSPPTDISNQPQHF
TRBV19	NA	TRBJ1-1	NA	TGTGCCAGTAGTAGTCAAACTGAAGCTTTCTTT	CASSSQTEAFF
TRBV25-1	NA	TRBJ2-1	NA	TGTGCCAGCAGTGAATTAGCGGCCGCCTCCTACAATGAGCAGTTCTTC	CASSELAAASYNEQFF
TRBV6-8	TRBD1	TRBJ1-4	NA	TGTGCCAGCACGCGGGATGACAGGGGTTTTGAAAAACTGTTTTTT	CASTRDDRGFEKLFF
TRBV23-1	NA	TRBJ2-5	once	TGCGCCAGCAGCCAAGGACGGGACCTCAGATGGGAGACCCAGTACTTC	CASSQGRDLRWETQYF
TRBV5-1	NA	TRBJ2-3	NA	TGCGCCAGCAGCTTAGGTACCGGAGCAGATACGCAGTATTTT	CASSLGTGADTQYF
TRBV6-8	NA	TRBJ2-6	NA	TGTGCCTCTGGGGCCGGCTCTGGGGCCAACGTCCTGACTTTC	CASGAGSGANVLTF
TRBV1	NA	TRBJ1-2	NA	TGCGCCAGCAGCCAAGCCCTGGGGGCAGGGATTGGCTATGGCTACACCTTC	CASSQALGAGIGYGYTF
TRBV6-4	NA	TRBJ1-3	NA	TGTGCCAGCAGTTATTCCGTCGGACAGAGCGGAAACACCATATATTTT	CASSYSVGQSGNTIYF
TRBV15	TRBD2	TRBJ2-1	NA	TGTGCCACCCGGGCGGGAGACACCTACAATGAGCAGTTCTTC	CATRAGDTYNEQFF
TRBV28	NA	TRBJ1-1	once	TGTGCCAGCAGTTTATTTGGAGGGACGATTGAAGCTTTCTTT	CASSLFGGTIEAFF
TRBV30	NA	TRBJ1-4	NA	TGTGCCTGGACTTGGGCAGCAACTAATGAAAAACTGTTTTTT	CAWTWAATNEKLFF
TRBV6-8	NA	TRBJ1-1	NA	TGTGCCAGCAGTTACTCCCCAGGGCCGAACACTGAAGCTTTCTTT	CASSYSPGPNTEAFF
TRBV9	NA	TRBJ1-6	NA	TGTGCCAGCGTCGCGAGCTCCTATAATTCACCCCTCCACTTT	CASVASSYNSPLHF
TRBV5-1	NA	TRBJ2-5	few	TGCGCCAGCAGCTCCCAACAGGGCTGGAGGCAAGAGACCCAGTACTTC	CASSSQQGWRQETQYF
TRBV28	NA	TRBJ1-1	NA	TGTGCCAGCAGCTTAGGCGGACTGTCGAACACTGAAGCTTTCTTT	CASSLGGLSNTEAFF
TRBV28	NA	TRBJ2-4	NA	TGTGCCAGCAGTTTCGGAGGGGGGGAAAACATTCAGTACTTC	CASSFGGGENIQYF
TRBV19	TRBD2	TRBJ2-2	NA	TGTGCCAGTAGTATCTTATTAGCGGGATGGAACACCGGGGAGCTGTTTTTT	CASSILLAGWNTGELFF
TRBV28	NA	TRBJ1-1	NA	TGTGCCAGCAGTCTTGGACGGGGGGACACTGAAGCTTTCTTT	CASSLGRGDTEAFF
TRBV28	TRBD1	TRBJ2-1	once	TGTGCCAGCAGGGGGACAGGGGGCGGACGGAATGAGCAGTTCTTC	CASRGTGGGRNEQFF
TRBV28	NA	TRBJ1-5	NA	TGTGCCAGCAGTTCCGGGGGGGAAAATCAGCCCCAGCATTTT	CASSSGGENQPQHF
TRBV5-1	NA	TRBJ1-4	NA	TGCGCCAGCAGCTTCGGGCCTTCGCTAACTAATGAAAAACTGTTTTTT	CASSFGPSLTNEKLFF
TRBV28	NA	TRBJ1-2	NA	TGTGCCAGCAAATCGGTGCGTTTCCTTTATGGCTACACCTTC	CASKSVRFLYGYTF
TRBV5-1	TRBD1	TRBJ1-3	few	TGCGCCAGCAGCTCGGGACAGCCCGGAGGATCTGGAAACACCATATATTTT	CASSSGQPGGSGNTIYF
TRBV28	NA	TRBJ1-5	NA	TGTGCCAGCAGTGAAAAGCTCGAGAGAGCCCAGCATTTT	CASSEKLERAQHF
TRBV19	TRBD2	TRBJ2-7	once	TGTGCCAGTAGCCCAAGACTAGCGGGAGGAAACTACGAGCAGTACTTC	CASSPRLAGGNYEQYF
TRBV5-1	NA	TRBJ2-1	few	TGCGCCAGCACCCCATCCGCTGAAAGAGATGAGCAGTTCTTC	CASTPSAERDEQFF
TRBV18	NA	TRBJ1-1	NA	TGTGCCAGCTCATCACAGAACACTGAAGCTTTCTTT	CASSSQNTEAFF
TRBV18	NA	TRBJ1-4	NA	TGTGCCAGCTCCCAACTCTCCCCTGCAACTAATGAAAAACTGTTTTTT	CASSQLSPATNEKLFF
TRBV6-8	TRBD2	TRBJ2-7	NA	TGTGCCAGCAGTTACGGGACTAGCGGCTACGAGCAGTACTTC	CASSYGTSGYEQYF
TRBV5-1	TRBD1	TRBJ2-7	NA	TGCGCCAGCAGATGGTCCGGGACAGGGGGCTACGAGCAGTACTTC	CASRWSGTGGYEQYF
TRBV6-8	NA	TRBJ2-3	NA	TGTGCCAACTCAACCTGCCCTCGACAGGCCCTAGGTATCACAGATACGCAGTATTTT	CANSTCPRQALGITDTQYF
TRBV11-3	TRBD1	TRBJ2-1	NA	TGTGCCAGCAGCTTGGTGGGGACAGGGTTTGGCAATGAGCAGTTCTTC	CASSLVGTGFGNEQFF
TRBV28	NA	TRBJ1-5	once	TGTGCCAGCAGTTTACGGGGACAACTTAGCAATCAGCCCCAGCATTTT	CASSLRGQLSNQPQHF
TRBV5-1	TRBD1	TRBJ2-7	NA	TGCGCCAGCAGCTTGGGGGGGACAGTTCGCTACGAGCAGTACTTC	CASSLGGTVRYEQYF
TRBV28	NA	TRBJ2-7	few	TGTGCCAGCAGTTCCGGGGCGGTGAAGCAGTACTTC	CASSSGAVKQYF
TRBV5-1	TRBD2	TRBJ2-7	NA	TGCGCCAGGTTGACCGGGACTAGCGGGACCAACTCCTACGAGCAGTACTTC	CARLTGTSGTNSYEQYF
TRBV19	NA	TRBJ2-6	NA	TGTGCCAGTAGTAACCCCCGTGCGCAGTCAGGGGCCAACGTCCTGACTTTC	CASSNPRAQSGANVLTF
TRBV9	NA	TRBJ2-1	NA	TGTGCCAGCAGCCCCCGGATGGGCTCCTACAATGAGCAGTTCTTC	CASSPRMGSYNEQFF
TRBV29-1	NA	TRBJ1-1	NA	TGCAGCGTTGAACCCAGGGACACTGAAGCTTTCTTT	CSVEPRDTEAFF
TRBV12-5	TRBD1	TRBJ2-6	NA	TGTGCCAGCCGATACCTGACAGGGTATGGGGCCAACGTCCTGACTTTC	CASRYLTGYGANVLTF
TRBV5-1	NA	TRBJ1-1	NA	TGCGCCAGCAGCTTGGCCTTGGGTTCCGGTGAAGCTTTCTTT	CASSLALGSGEAFF
TRBV11-3	NA	TRBJ2-1	few	TGTGCCAGCAGCTTGGCCACTGCTGGAGCCAATGAGCAGTTCTTC	CASSLATAGANEQFF
TRBV5-1	NA	TRBJ1-3	NA	TGCGCCAGCAGCCCCGCCGGGGGGCTTGGAAACACCATATATTTT	CASSPAGGLGNTIYF
TRBV5-1	NA	TRBJ2-1	NA	TGCGCCAGCAGCTTGGATTCGGGGCTCGGGGACAATGAGCAGTTCTTC	CASSLDSGLGDNEQFF
TRBV7-1	TRBD1	TRBJ1-5	few	TGTGCCAGCAGTGAAGGGGGCGCTTACAATCAGCCCCAGCATTTT	CASSEGGAYNQPQHF
TRBV11-1	NA	TRBJ2-5	NA	TGTGCCAGCAGCTTAGGCCATGGGGCCCAAGAGACCCAGTACTTC	CASSLGHGAQETQYF